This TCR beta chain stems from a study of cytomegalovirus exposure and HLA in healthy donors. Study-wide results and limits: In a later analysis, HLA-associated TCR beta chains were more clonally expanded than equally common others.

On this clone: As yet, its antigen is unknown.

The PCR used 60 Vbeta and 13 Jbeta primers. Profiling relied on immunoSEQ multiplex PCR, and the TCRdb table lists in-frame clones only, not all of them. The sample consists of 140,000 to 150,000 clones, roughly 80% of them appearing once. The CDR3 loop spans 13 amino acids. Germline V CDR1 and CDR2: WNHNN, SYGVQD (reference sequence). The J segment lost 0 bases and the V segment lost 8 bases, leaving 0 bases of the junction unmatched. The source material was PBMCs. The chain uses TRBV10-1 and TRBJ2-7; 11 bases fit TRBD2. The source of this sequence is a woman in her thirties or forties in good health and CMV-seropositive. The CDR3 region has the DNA TGCGCCAGCGGGACTAGCGGCTCCTACGAGCAGTACTTC. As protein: CASGTSGSYEQYF.